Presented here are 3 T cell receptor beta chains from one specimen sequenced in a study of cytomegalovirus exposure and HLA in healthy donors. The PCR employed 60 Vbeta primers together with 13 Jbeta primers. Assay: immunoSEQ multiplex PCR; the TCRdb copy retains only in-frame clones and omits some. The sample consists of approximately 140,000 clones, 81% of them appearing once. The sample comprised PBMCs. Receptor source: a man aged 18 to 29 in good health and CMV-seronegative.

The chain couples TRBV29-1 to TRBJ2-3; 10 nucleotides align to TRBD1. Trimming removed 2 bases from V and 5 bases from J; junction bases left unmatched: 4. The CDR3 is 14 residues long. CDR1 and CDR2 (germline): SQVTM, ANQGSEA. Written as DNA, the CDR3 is TGCAGCGTTGAAAGGGACAGGGGAGTAGATACGCAGTATTTT. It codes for CSVERDRGVDTQYF.

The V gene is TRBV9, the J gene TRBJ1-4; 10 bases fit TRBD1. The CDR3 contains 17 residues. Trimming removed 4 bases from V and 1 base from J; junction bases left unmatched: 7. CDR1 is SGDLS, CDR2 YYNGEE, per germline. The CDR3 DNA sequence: TGTGCCAGCAGCCACGGACAGGGGGTGTTAACTAATGAAAAACTGTTTTTT. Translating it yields CASSHGQGVLTNEKLFF. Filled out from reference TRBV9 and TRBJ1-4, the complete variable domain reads DSGVTQTPKHLITATGQRVTLRCSPRSGDLSVYWYQQSLDQGLQFLIQYYNGEERAKGNILERFSAQQFPDLHSELNLSSLELGDSALYFCASSHGQGVLTNEKLFFGSGTQLSVL.

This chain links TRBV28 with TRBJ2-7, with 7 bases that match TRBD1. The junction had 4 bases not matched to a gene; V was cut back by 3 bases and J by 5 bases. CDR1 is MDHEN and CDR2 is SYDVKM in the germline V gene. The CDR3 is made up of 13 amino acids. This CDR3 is CASSFQGVNEQYF. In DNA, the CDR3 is TGTGCCAGCAGTTTTCAGGGGGTAAACGAGCAGTACTTC.